This record concerns one T cell receptor beta chain sequence. Germline CDR1 is MNHEY and CDR2 is SMNVEV (reference sequence). CDR3 size: 14 residues. V was shortened by 3 bases and J by 6 bases, with 12 bases between the two germline ends. This sample was included in a study of blood T cell repertoires in COVID-19. Assignments of participants to cohorts depended upon their own reported clinical history. TCRdb's table, derived via immunoSEQ multiplex PCR, lists solely in-frame clones and lacks some. The sample records roughly 200,000 clones, around four fifths being singletons. The sequence was obtained from a man aged 35 to 55 who had recovered from COVID-19. Sequences were obtained from PBMCs or T cells enriched from blood (not recorded which). This chain uses TRBV27 with TRBJ1-5; D may be TRBD1 (5 bases). In DNA form, the CDR3 reads TGTGCCAGCAGTTTGGGGCCCCTTTTTCAGCCCCAGCATTTT. Protein product: CASSLGPLFQPQHF.